This T cell receptor (beta chain) was recovered during a study of type 1 and type 2 diabetes patients. This clonotype was recorded a few times. The CDR3 is 14 residues long. Per the germline V gene, CDR1 is SQVTM and CDR2 is ANQGSEA. Trimming removed 7 bases from V and 4 bases from J, with 19 bases in between. PCR was run on genomic DNA. A primer set of 30 forward and 13 reverse primers amplified the CDR3. TCRdb re-called the multiplex PCR reads with MiXCR, one entry per CDR3 protein. The sample lists some 250,000 distinct CDR3 sequences, more than 45% occurring once. This TCR was recovered from a man between 18 and 35 years old with type 2 diabetes. The sequencing sample was made of peripheral blood mononuclear cells (PBMCs). The V and J genes are TRBV29-1 and TRBJ1-1; weak D call: TRBD1 (5 bases). The CDR3 nucleotides are TGCAGCGCTCTTCGCGGGGGAGTCGGCACTGAAGCTTTCTTT. It translates to CSALRGGVGTEAFF.